Below, one TCR beta chain is given with its context. This clonotype was recorded many times. The target of this receptor is not known. Base qualities were left out, and no much larger clone turns up one base away. Unsorted PBMC libraries were generated from 2 million PBMCs stored in RNAlater at -80 °C until RNA extraction. Multiple sclerosis patients were enrolled in a US clinical protocol evaluating disease progression by magnetic resonance imaging. Peripheral blood was subjected to Ficoll-Hypaque density gradient centrifugation to isolate PBMCs, which were then cryopreserved in liquid nitrogen. The entry originates in a study of neurological immune-mediated disorders (dated by TCRdb to between 2019 and 2020). For the study in its entirety: Among the 35 or so multiple sclerosis patients, relapsing-remitting MS was present in roughly 30 and secondary progressive MS was present in 3. The cohort included about 70 subjects: approximately 14 with HAM/TSP, about 34 with multiple sclerosis, and around 20 healthy controls. The 106 TCR-beta libraries covered PBMC samples along with longitudinal samples, technical triplicates, and paired sorted CD4+ and CD8+ T-cell subsets. Peripheral blood TCR-beta repertoires from patients with HTLV-I-associated myelopathy (HAM/TSP), patients with multiple sclerosis, and healthy controls were compared in the study using UMI-based sequencing. The study at large found these results: Phylogenetic analysis grouped repertoires from 18 of 34 MS patients into a cluster of related CDR3 sequences, suggesting a possible repertoire-level signature. TCR clonal expansion was highest in HAM/TSP patients and lowest in MS patients, with MS patients falling below even healthy controls. Expanded clones from different subjects shared no identical CDR3 amino acid sequences, which suggests that TCR-beta repertoires were private in all groups. No association of the MS cluster with clinical or MRI features was observed, and the need for larger cohorts was stated by the authors.

To synthesize cDNA, template-switch 5'RACE was performed with a primer carrying a 10-nucleotide random unique molecular identifier so that each TCR transcript was tagged. Over 160 million TCR-beta sequences, covering 15-18 subjects, were produced in each sequencing run. The RNeasy kit was used to extract total RNA. Using the KAPA Real-time Library Amplification kit, TCR-beta VDJ regions were amplified with primers for the TCR constant region and the 5'RACE anchor. Sample indexes and Illumina adaptors were added in a first PCR, after which library yield was increased in a second PCR. After purification with Ampure beads, the TCR product of roughly 650 bp was size-selected on a 2% E-gel SizeSelection system. Library quality was checked on a Bioanalyzer, concentration was measured with Qubit, and libraries were quantified with the Kapa Library Quantification kit before pooling. An Illumina HiSeq 2500 sequenced the libraries paired-end 2 x 150 bp. To increase sequence diversity, about 23-32% phiX was spiked into each library pool. On the study's bioinformatics: Quality-filtered reads were processed with the UMI-based MiGEC pipeline, and over 85% of raw TCR sequences were removed by the MiGEC pipeline during error correction. IMGT germline references were used for aligning VDJ genes, and each clonotype was defined as a unique CDR3 amino acid sequence together with its V-J genes. VDJtools evaluated clonal expansion, Shannon diversity and CDR3 relatedness (CalcPairwiseDistances, ClusterSamples); CLCbio workbench built phylogenetic trees. Expanded clones were defined as having at least 8 unique UMIs, based on coefficient-of-variation modelling across technical triplicates. TCRdb cleaned the public reads at Q25 with fastp, built clones with MiXCR and kept in-frame beta chains. Every distinct CDR3 protein forms one entry, paired with its most common genes and DNA. The V and J calls come from TCRdb's annotation, not from the publication. The sample records 55,000 to 80,000 distinct CDR3 sequences, around 5.2% of which are singletons. The ten largest make up around 3.5% of the sample.

Specimen: PBMCs. This clonotype was obtained from a woman between 50 and 59 years old with multiple sclerosis.

In nucleotides, the sequence is TGTGCCAGCAGCAAAGGTTTAGGGACAGGGAACACTGAAGCTTTCTTT. This encodes CASSKGLGTGNTEAFF. This chain is built from TRBV21-1 and TRBJ1-1; TRBD1, the D gene given by the table, was not confirmed from the DNA. TRBV21-1 is a recognized pseudogene. There are 16 amino acids in the CDR3, from cysteine to phenylalanine inclusive. The only DNA kept is the CDR3, 48 bases in frame from the first base.